This paragraph covers one T cell receptor beta chain sequence. The source of the sample is a study of regulatory T cells in long-lasting Graves disease. Study-wide context: Newly diagnosed Graves' patients took antithyroid drugs under 3 months.

Time point denoted: newly diagnosed GD, antithyroid drugs for less than 3 months. Scientists built the TCR library using RNA that was extracted from PBMCs. The germline V gene encodes CDR1 SEHNR and CDR2 FQNEAQ (reference sequence). The CDR3 spans 17 residues. The junction had 12 bases not matched to a gene; V was cut back by 6 bases and J by 6 bases. The TCR beta library used iRepertoire HTBI primers with Arm-PCR amplification of CDR3. One entry per CDR3 protein results from TCRdb running MiXCR on the multiplex PCR reads. This sample carries about 620,000 distinct CDR3 sequences, 15% to 20% of them seen once, and the ten largest clones take approximately 18%. These records were also assigned to another study, of T cells in Graves' hyperthyroidism and ophthalmopathy. That report notes: Graves' hyperthyroidism showing no ophthalmopathy progression within 18 months was considered stable. Clonotypes that were expanded in thyroid above 0.001 mostly appeared in blood too.

This receptor was identified in a woman aged 30 to 39 with Graves disease. The genes are TRBV7-9 and TRBJ2-2; 11 nucleotides match TRBD2. The sample was peripheral blood mononuclear cells (PBMCs), taken at new diagnosis, from a patient treated with antithyroid drugs. The CDR3 sequence: CASSHITGLAAPGELFF. The CDR3 coding sequence is TGTGCCAGCAGTCACATTACGGGACTAGCGGCCCCCGGGGAGCTGTTTTTT.